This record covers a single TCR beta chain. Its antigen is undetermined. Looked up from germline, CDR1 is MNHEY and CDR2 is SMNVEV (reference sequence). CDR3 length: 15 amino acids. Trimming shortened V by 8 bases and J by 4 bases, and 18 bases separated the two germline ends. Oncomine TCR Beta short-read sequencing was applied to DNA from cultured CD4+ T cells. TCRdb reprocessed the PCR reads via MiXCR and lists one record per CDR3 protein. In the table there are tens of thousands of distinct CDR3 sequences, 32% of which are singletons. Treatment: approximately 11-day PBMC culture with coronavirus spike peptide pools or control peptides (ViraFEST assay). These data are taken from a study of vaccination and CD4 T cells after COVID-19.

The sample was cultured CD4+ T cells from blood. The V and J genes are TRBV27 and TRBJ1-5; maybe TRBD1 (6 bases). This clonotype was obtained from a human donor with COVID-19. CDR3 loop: CASQFRGAWNQPQHF. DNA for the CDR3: TGTGCCAGCCAGTTTAGGGGGGCGTGGAATCAGCCCCAGCATTTT.